This T cell receptor (beta chain) is from a study of blood T cells in healthy people across ages. Whole-study findings and limits: Because donor CMV status was unknown, expanded clonotype changes were possibly confounded.

The germline V and J ends were trimmed by 0 bases and 2 bases, with 7 bases remaining between them. Germline V gene lookup returns CDR1 SGHRS and CDR2 YFSETQ. The CDR3 is 14 amino acids. It was with a sample-barcoded 5' primer and a J-beta primer mix that a second PCR of about 6 to 12 cycles was run. Every sample gave at least 3 million paired-end reads containing CDR3. TCRdb re-called the 5' RACE reads through MiXCR, storing one row per CDR3 protein. The sample carries about 1.7 million distinct CDR3 sequences, roughly 27% recorded once. A few counts support this clonotype. As yet, its antigen is unknown.

Sequencing used blood. The receptor's source is a woman between 25 and 40 years old in good health. The chain is built from TRBV5-1 and TRBJ2-3; D unclear. The CDR3 spells CASSLVTDTDTQYF. The CDR3 coding sequence is TGCGCCAGCAGCTTGGTGACTGACACAGATACGCAGTATTTT.